A selection of T cell receptor beta chains follows, all from one sample in a study of OX40 agonist ivuxolimab in advanced cancers. Assay used: immunoSEQ multiplex PCR; TCRdb lists only in-frame clones, some missing. The sample lists approximately 23,000 clones; 80% to 90% were seen once. Sequencing used CD4+ or CD8+ T cells sorted from blood, obtained in a trial of the OX40 agonist ivuxolimab. Source of these receptors: an adult with an advanced solid tumor such as melanoma, head and neck, liver or kidney cancer. The CDR3 runs from the conserved cysteine through the conserved F or W. A D gene is named only where the DNA matches it firmly. The size entry is marked missing in some rows and otherwise reads once, few, many or a size class.

j_call v_call d_call clone_size cdr3_nt cdr3_aa
TRBJ2-1 TRBV5-1 NA once TGCGCCAGCAGCTTCGGCAATGAGCAGTTCTTC CASSFGNEQFF
TRBJ2-1 TRBV19 NA NA TGTGCCAGTAGTATCCCTGGGCAACTCTACAATGAGCAGTTCTTC CASSIPGQLYNEQFF
TRBJ2-1 TRBV28 NA NA TGTGCCACCTCCCCGGGCCCAGGGAACAATGAGCAGTTCTTC CATSPGPGNNEQFF
TRBJ1-1 TRBV4-2 NA NA TGTGCCAGCAGCCAAGGGGACGGTGAAGCTTTCTTT CASSQGDGEAFF
TRBJ2-7 TRBV7-6 NA NA TGTGCCAGCGGGAGTCGGTCCTACGAGCAGTACTTC CASGSRSYEQYF
TRBJ1-2 TRBV27 TRBD1 NA TGTGCCAGCAGTCCCCAGACAGGGGGGACTGATGGCTACACCTTC CASSPQTGGTDGYTF
TRBJ2-4 TRBV19 NA NA TGTGCCAGTACGAAACCAGAAAGGGACAAAAACATTCAGTACTTC CASTKPERDKNIQYF
TRBJ2-7 TRBV6-6 TRBD2 NA TGTGCCAGCAGCTGGGGACTAGCGAGTGAGCAGTACTTC CASSWGLASEQYF
TRBJ2-7 TRBV6-6 TRBD2 NA TGTGCCAGCAGTTACTCGAGCAGCGGGGGCTACGAGCAGTACTTC CASSYSSSGGYEQYF
TRBJ1-1 TRBV2 NA NA TGTGCCAGCAGTGATCCCGGTCAGGCCAGCGAAGCTTTCTTT CASSDPGQASEAFF
TRBJ1-1 TRBV7-9 NA NA TGTGCCAGCAGCGCCGCCGGGACTCGAGCTTTCTTT CASSAAGTRAFF
TRBJ1-2 TRBV9 TRBD1 NA TGTGCCAGCAGCTCAGGGGGCTACTATGGCTACACCTTC CASSSGGYYGYTF
TRBJ1-5 TRBV28 TRBD1 NA TGTGCCAGCAGCCTTCTTACAGGGGCTCATCAGCCCCAGCATTTT CASSLLTGAHQPQHF
TRBJ1-2 TRBV19 NA NA TGTGCCAGTAGTATAAAAGGCGAAATACCCTATGGCTACACCTTC CASSIKGEIPYGYTF
TRBJ2-1 TRBV27 NA NA TGTGCCAGCAGTTATACAGGAGGCAATGAGCAGTTCTTC CASSYTGGNEQFF
TRBJ1-2 TRBV28 NA NA TGTGCCAGCAGTTTTGGGACACCTCTCCTTTATGGCTACACCTTC CASSFGTPLLYGYTF
TRBJ2-7 TRBV14 NA NA TGTGCCAGCAGCCTCGGGTCCTACGAGCAGTACTTC CASSLGSYEQYF
TRBJ2-1 TRBV4-1 TRBD1 NA TGCGCCAGCAGCCAAGATCCCGGACAGGGGGCCTATGAGCAGTTCTTC CASSQDPGQGAYEQFF
TRBJ1-6 TRBV11-2 NA NA TGTGCCAGCAGCTTAGTCGGTACGACAGTCGCTAAATCACCCCTCCACTTT CASSLVGTTVAKSPLHF
TRBJ1-5 TRBV9 NA NA TGTGCCAGCAGCGTAGGGGGCTATAGCAATCAGCCCCAGCATTTT CASSVGGYSNQPQHF
TRBJ2-7 TRBV7-9 NA NA TGTGCCAGCAGCCCCGGGGGTCCCTACGAGCAGTACTTC CASSPGGPYEQYF
TRBJ1-5 TRBV7-8 NA NA TGTGCCAGCAGCTCGGGGCCCGGCAATCAGCCCCAGCATTTT CASSSGPGNQPQHF
TRBJ1-2 TRBV13 NA NA TGCGCCAGCAGCTTAGGGGCAGCCTCCCTCTATGGCTACACCTTC CASSLGAASLYGYTF
TRBJ2-5 TRBV28 NA NA TGTGCCAGCACGGCCCAAGAGACCCAGTACTTC CASTAQETQYF
TRBJ2-7 TRBV7-8 NA NA TGTGCCAGCAGCTTCCTCGGACAGCCTGACTCCTACGAGCAGTACTTC CASSFLGQPDSYEQYF
TRBJ2-7 TRBV4-1 NA NA TGCGCCAGCAGCCAAGTCCAGGGCTACGAGCAGTACTTC CASSQVQGYEQYF
TRBJ2-1 TRBV15 NA once TGTGCCACCAGCAGAGCCCTTCCTCAGGGCTCCTACAATGAGCAGTTCTTC CATSRALPQGSYNEQFF
TRBJ1-6 TRBV27 NA NA TGTGCCAGCAGTTTATGGGGGGGCAGGAATTCACCCCTCCACTTT CASSLWGGRNSPLHF
TRBJ2-7 TRBV11-2 NA NA TGTGCCAGCAGCTTAGCTAGCCCCAGCTCCTACGAGCAGTACTTC CASSLASPSSYEQYF
TRBJ2-1 TRBV4-3 NA NA TGCGCCAGCAGCCAAGATCCACGGAATGACAATGAGCAGTTCTTC CASSQDPRNDNEQFF
TRBJ2-1 TRBV15 TRBD1 NA TGTGCCACCAGCCGAGGACAGGGGGCTTGGTATGAGCAGTTCTTC CATSRGQGAWYEQFF
TRBJ1-1 TRBV10-2 NA NA TGCGCCAGCAGTGAGTCAGCGGGGTGGGACACTGAAGCTTTCTTT CASSESAGWDTEAFF
TRBJ2-1 TRBV10-2 NA NA TGCGCCAGCAGTGAGGAAGGAAGACCCTACAATGAGCAGTTCTTC CASSEEGRPYNEQFF
TRBJ2-1 TRBV7-9 NA NA TGTGCCAGCAGCCACGGGACCGATGAGCAGTTCTTC CASSHGTDEQFF
TRBJ1-1 TRBV13 TRBD1 NA TGTGCCAGCAGCGTAGTCGAACAGGGGGGCTCAGGCAGGAACACTGAAGCTTTCTTT CASSVVEQGGSGRNTEAFF
TRBJ2-1 TRBV9 NA NA TGTGCCAGCAGCGACAGGTATAACTCCTACAATGAGCAGTTCTTC CASSDRYNSYNEQFF
TRBJ2-7 TRBV27 NA NA TGTGCCAGCAGTAAGGGTTACGAGCAGTACTTC CASSKGYEQYF
TRBJ1-2 TRBV12-5 TRBD1 NA TGTGCTAGTGGGCAATTTTCGGGACAGAAGATCTATGGCTACACCTTC CASGQFSGQKIYGYTF
TRBJ1-1 TRBV5-6 TRBD1 NA TGTGCCAGCAGCCGAACAGGGGAGGCCACTGAAGCTTTCTTT CASSRTGEATEAFF
TRBJ1-2 TRBV28 NA NA TGTGCCAGCCGCTCATCGACGGGGACCTATGGCTACACCTTC CASRSSTGTYGYTF
TRBJ1-6 TRBV6-4 NA NA TGTGCCAGCACCCTAGTGACCGCCGGGGGCTATAATTCACCCCTCCACTTT CASTLVTAGGYNSPLHF
TRBJ2-1 TRBV10-2 NA NA TGCGCCAGCAGTGACTCTAGCGTTAATCCGTTCTTC CASSDSSVNPFF
TRBJ2-1 TRBV29-1 NA NA TGCAGCGTTGAAGTATACCCTGGGTCCTACAATGAGCAGTTCTTC CSVEVYPGSYNEQFF
TRBJ2-7 TRBV6-6 NA NA TGTGCCAGCAGTTACTCGACGGGGAACGAGCAGTACTTC CASSYSTGNEQYF
TRBJ1-3 TRBV13 NA NA TGTGCCAGCAGCGCCCGTGGAGGACCCGGAAACACCATATATTTT CASSARGGPGNTIYF
TRBJ2-1 TRBV9 NA NA TGTGCCAGCAGCGTAGGGGGCGAGCCGAGGGGAGAGCAGTTCTTC CASSVGGEPRGEQFF
TRBJ1-2 TRBV12-5 NA NA TGTGCTAGTGGTTTGAACTTACCGGGACATCGGTCGGTCTATGGCTACACCTTC CASGLNLPGHRSVYGYTF
TRBJ1-1 TRBV9 NA NA TGTGCCAGCAGCCTCCTGGGGGGAGGCACTGAAGCTTTCTTT CASSLLGGGTEAFF
TRBJ2-5 TRBV25-1 NA NA TGTGCCAGCAGTGAATGGAGGCAGCTGGAGACCCAGTACTTC CASSEWRQLETQYF
TRBJ2-7 TRBV27 NA NA TGTGCCAGCAGCCAAGGGGTTGCCTACGAGCAGTACTTC CASSQGVAYEQYF
TRBJ1-2 TRBV27 NA NA TGTGCCAGCAGTTTATCTCCTCCGACCGGGCCGGGCTATGGCTACACCTTC CASSLSPPTGPGYGYTF
TRBJ1-1 TRBV13 NA NA TGTGCCAGCAGCTTTTTCGACTGGAACACTGAAGCTTTCTTT CASSFFDWNTEAFF
TRBJ2-7 TRBV28 NA many TGTGCCAGCAGTTTAGACCGCCGCTACGAGCAGTACTTC CASSLDRRYEQYF
TRBJ2-4 TRBV5-4 NA NA TGTGCCAGCAGCACAGGGGAGGAAAACATTCAGTACTTC CASSTGEENIQYF
TRBJ1-2 TRBV4-1 TRBD1 NA TGCGCCAGCAGCCCTCGACCGGGACAGACATCCTATGGCTACACCTTC CASSPRPGQTSYGYTF
TRBJ2-7 TRBV11-1 NA once TGTGCCAGCAGCTCGCCCCGGGTGAGGGGGTTGTGTTGTTGGGACGAGCAGTACTTC CASSSPRVRGLCCWDEQYF